This T cell receptor beta chain was identified during a study of cytotoxic CD8 clonotypes in ibrutinib-treated CLL. Sequenced by immunoSEQ multiplex PCR; TCRdb stores in-frame clones only, minus some. The profile covers 50,000 to 65,000 clones, with approximately 54% appearing a single time and roughly 15% taken by the ten largest. This specimen consisted of PBMCs, obtained after 12 months of ibrutinib treatment. The receptor comes from a human donor with chronic lymphocytic leukemia.

The CDR3 region has the DNA TGTGCCAGCAGCTTGGCCGGGACTAGCGGAAGCCTGGCAGGGGGTGAGCAGTTCTTC. Translating gives CASSLAGTSGSLAGGEQFF. The chain has TRBV11-3 and TRBJ2-1, with TRBD2 matching 11 bases. Germline V CDR1 and CDR2: SGHNT, YENEEA. This CDR3 contains 19 residues. J gave up 9 bases and V 3 bases, and 19 bases lay outside the gene matches.